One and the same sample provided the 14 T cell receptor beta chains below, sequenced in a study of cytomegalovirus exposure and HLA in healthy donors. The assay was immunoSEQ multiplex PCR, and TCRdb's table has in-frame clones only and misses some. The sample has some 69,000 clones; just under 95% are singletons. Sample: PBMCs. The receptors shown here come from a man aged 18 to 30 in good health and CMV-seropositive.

The CDR3 sequence: CASSLSGRYSGEKLFF. In DNA, the CDR3 is TGTGCCAGCAGTTTAAGCGGCAGATATAGTGGTGAAAAACTGTTTTTT. The V gene is TRBV28, the J gene TRBJ1-4; D call uncertain. Trimming removed 2 bases at V and 7 bases at J, with 17 bases between. Looked up from germline, CDR1 is MDHEN and CDR2 is SYDVKM. The CDR3 totals 16 residues.

CDR3 in DNA: TGTGCCAGCAGTTCGGGGACTAGCGGGAGGCAGTATTTT. This gives the protein CASSSGTSGRQYF. This chain uses TRBV27 with TRBJ2-3; TRBD2 agrees at 14 bases. Trimming took 4 bases from V and 11 from J; bases not matched to a gene: 2. Germline V gives CDR1 MNHEY, CDR2 SMNVEV (reference sequence). This CDR3 has 13 residues.

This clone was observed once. The CDR3 bases are TGCGCCAGCAGCAATCTGACAGGAGCCGTTCAGCCCCAGCATTTT. Amino acids: CASSNLTGAVQPQHF. The chain recombines TRBV4-1 with TRBJ1-5, with a possible D match to TRBD1 (6 bases). The germline V gene encodes CDR1 MGHRA and CDR2 YSYEKL. The CDR3 totals 15 residues. The ends were cut back, 5 bases at V and 6 bases at J, with 17 bases in the middle.

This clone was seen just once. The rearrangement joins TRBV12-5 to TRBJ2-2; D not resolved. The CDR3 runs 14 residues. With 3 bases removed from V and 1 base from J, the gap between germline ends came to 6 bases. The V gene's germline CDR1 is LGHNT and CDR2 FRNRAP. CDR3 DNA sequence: TGTGCTAGTGGTTTTTCGGGGAACACCGGGGAGCTGTTTTTT. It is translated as CASGFSGNTGELFF. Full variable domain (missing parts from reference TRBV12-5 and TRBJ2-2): DARVTQTPRHKVTEMGQEVTMRCQPILGHNTVFWYRQTMMQGLELLAYFRNRAPLDDSGMPKDRFSAEMPDATLATLKIQPSEPRDSAVYFCASGFSGNTGELFFGEGSRLTVL.

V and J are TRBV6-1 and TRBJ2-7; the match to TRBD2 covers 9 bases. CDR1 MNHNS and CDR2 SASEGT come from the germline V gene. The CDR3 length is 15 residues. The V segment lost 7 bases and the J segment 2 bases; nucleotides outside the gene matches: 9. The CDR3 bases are TGTGCCAGCATTCAAGGTAGCGGGGGAACCTACGAGCAGTACTTC. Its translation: CASIQGSGGTYEQYF.

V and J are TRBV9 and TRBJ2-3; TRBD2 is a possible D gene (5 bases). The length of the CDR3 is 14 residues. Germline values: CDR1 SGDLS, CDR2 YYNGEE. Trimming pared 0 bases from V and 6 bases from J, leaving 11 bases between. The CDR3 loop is CASSVGGHEDTQYF. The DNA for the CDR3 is TGTGCCAGCAGCGTAGGAGGGCATGAGGATACGCAGTATTTT.

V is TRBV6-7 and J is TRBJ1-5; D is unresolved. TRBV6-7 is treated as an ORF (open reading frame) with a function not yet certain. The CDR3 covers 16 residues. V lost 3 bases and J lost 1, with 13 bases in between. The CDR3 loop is CASSYDPEISNQPQHF. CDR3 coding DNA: TGTGCCAGCAGTTATGATCCGGAGATCAGCAATCAGCCCCAGCATTTT.

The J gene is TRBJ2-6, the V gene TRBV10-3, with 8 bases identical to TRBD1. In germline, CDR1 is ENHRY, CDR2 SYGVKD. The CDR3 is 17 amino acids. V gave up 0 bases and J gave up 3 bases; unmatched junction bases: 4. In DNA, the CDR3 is TGTGCCATCAGTGAGTCGACAGGGGTTGGTGGGGCCAACGTCCTGACTTTC. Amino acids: CAISESTGVGGANVLTF.

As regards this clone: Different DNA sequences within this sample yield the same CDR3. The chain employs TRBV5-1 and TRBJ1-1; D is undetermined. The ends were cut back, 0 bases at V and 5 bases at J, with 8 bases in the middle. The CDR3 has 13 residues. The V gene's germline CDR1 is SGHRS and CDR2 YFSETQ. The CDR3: CASSLGGGTEAFF. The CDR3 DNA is TGCGCCAGCAGCTTGGGGGGAGGGACTGAAGCTTTCTTT.

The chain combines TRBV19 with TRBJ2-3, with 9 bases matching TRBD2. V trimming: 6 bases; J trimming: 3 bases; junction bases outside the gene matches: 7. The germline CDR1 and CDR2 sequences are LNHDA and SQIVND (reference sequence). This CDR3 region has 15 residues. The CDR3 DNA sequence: TGTGCCAGTAGGGGGGCTCTAGCGGGAACAGATACGCAGTATTTT. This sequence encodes CASRGALAGTDTQYF.

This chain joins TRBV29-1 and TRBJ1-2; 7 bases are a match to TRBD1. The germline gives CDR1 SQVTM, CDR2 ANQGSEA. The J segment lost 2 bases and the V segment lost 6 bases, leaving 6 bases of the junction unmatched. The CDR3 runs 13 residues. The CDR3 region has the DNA TGCAGCGTCTTCGGGACAGTAAACTATGGCTACACCTTC. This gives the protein CSVFGTVNYGYTF.

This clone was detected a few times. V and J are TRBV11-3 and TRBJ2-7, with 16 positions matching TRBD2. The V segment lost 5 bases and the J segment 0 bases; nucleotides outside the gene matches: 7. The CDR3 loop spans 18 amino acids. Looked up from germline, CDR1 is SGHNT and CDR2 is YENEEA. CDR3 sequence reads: CASSQPGTSGGVSYEQYF. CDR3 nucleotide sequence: TGTGCCAGCAGCCAACCCGGGACTAGCGGGGGGGTCTCCTACGAGCAGTACTTC.

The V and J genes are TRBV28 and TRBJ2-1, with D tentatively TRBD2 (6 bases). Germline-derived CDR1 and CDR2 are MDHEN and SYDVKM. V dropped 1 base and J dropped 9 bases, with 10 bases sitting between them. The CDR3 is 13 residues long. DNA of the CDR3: TGTGCCAGCAGTTTATTGGGAGGCCTTGAGCAGTTCTTC. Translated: CASSLLGGLEQFF. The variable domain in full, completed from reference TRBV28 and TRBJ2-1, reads DVKVTQSSRYLVKRTGEKVFLECVQDMDHENMFWYRQDPGLGLRLIYFSYDVKMKEKGDIPEGYSVSREKKERFSLILESASTNQTSMYLCASSLLGGLEQFFGPGTRLTVL.

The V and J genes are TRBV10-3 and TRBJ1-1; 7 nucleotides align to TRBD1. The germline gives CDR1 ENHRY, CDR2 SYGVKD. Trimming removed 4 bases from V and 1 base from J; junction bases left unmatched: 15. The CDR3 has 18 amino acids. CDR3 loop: CAISGGQESYPWNTEAFF. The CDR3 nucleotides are TGTGCCATCAGTGGCGGACAGGAGTCCTACCCCTGGAACACTGAAGCTTTCTTT.